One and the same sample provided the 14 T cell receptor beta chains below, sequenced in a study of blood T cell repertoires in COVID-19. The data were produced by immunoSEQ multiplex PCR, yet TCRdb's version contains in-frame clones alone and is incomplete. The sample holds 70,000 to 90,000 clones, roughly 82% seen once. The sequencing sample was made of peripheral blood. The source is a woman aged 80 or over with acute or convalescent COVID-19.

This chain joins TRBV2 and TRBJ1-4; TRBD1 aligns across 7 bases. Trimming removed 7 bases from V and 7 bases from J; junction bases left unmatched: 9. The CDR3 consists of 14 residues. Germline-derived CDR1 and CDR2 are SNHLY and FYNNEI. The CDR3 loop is CASTKTGAGEKLFF. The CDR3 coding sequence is TGTGCCAGCACCAAAACAGGGGCGGGTGAAAAACTGTTTTTT.

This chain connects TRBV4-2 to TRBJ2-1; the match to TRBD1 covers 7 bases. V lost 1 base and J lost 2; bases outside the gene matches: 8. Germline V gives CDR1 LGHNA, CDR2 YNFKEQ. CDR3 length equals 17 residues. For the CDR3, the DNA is TGTGCCAGCAGCCAAGGGCGTGACAGGGACCCCTACAATGAGCAGTTCTTC. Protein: CASSQGRDRDPYNEQFF.

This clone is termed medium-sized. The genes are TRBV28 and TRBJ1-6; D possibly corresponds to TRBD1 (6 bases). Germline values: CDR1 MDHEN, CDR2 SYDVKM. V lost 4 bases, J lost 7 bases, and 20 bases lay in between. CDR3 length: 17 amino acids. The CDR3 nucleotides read TGTGCCAGCAGTTCGACAATCTTACAGGGATCCAATTCACCCCTCCACTTT. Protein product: CASSSTILQGSNSPLHF.

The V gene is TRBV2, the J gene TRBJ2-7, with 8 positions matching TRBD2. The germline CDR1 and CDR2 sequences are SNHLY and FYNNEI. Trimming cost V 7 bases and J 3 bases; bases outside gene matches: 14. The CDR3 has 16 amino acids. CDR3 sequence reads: CASTPERASGSYEQYF. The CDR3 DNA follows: TGTGCCAGCACCCCGGAGAGGGCCAGCGGGAGCTACGAGCAGTACTTC.

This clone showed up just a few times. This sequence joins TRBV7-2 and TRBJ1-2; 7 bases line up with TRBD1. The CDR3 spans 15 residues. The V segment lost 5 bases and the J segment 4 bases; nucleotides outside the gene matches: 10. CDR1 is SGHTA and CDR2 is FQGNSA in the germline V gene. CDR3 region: CASSLIPGQSYGYTF. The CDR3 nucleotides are TGTGCCAGCAGCCTAATACCGGGACAGTCCTATGGCTACACCTTC.

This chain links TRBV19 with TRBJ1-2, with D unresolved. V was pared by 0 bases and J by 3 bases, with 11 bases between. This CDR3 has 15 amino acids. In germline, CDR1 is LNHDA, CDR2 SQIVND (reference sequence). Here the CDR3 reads CASSIEGRADYGYTF. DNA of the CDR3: TGTGCCAGTAGTATAGAAGGTCGAGCGGACTATGGCTACACCTTC.

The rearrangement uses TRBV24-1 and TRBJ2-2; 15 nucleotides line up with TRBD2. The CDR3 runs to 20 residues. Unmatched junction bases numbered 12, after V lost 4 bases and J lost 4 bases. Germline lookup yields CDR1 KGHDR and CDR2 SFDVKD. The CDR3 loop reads CATSDPPRTSGGVSTGELFF. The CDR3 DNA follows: TGTGCCACCAGTGACCCTCCTCGGACTAGCGGGGGGGTGTCCACCGGGGAGCTGTTTTTT.

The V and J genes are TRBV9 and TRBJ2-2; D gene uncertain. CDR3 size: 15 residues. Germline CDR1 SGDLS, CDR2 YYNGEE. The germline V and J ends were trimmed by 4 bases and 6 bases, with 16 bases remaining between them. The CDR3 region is CASSRRGEPAGELFF. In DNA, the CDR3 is TGTGCCAGCAGCCGTCGTGGAGAGCCGGCCGGGGAGCTGTTTTTT.

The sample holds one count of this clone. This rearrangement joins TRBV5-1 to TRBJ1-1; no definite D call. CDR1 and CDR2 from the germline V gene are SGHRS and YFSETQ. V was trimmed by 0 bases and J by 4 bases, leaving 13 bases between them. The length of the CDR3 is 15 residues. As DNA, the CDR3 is TGCGCCAGCAGCTTGGGGTCCCCCTTCGGCACTGAAGCTTTCTTT. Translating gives CASSLGSPFGTEAFF.

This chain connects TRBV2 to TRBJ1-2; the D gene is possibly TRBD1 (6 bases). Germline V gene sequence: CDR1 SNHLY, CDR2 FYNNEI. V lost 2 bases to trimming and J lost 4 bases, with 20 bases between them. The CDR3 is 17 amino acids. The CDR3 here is CASSEYGQNQMIYGYTF. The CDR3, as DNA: TGTGCCAGCAGTGAATATGGACAGAACCAAATGATCTATGGCTACACCTTC.

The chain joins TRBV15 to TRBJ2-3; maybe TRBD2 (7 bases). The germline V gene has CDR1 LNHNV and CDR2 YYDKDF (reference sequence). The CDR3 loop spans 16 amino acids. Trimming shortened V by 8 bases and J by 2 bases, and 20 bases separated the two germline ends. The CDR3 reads CATGAGAIDTTDTQYF. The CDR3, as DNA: TGTGCCACCGGGGCGGGGGCCATAGATACCACAGATACGCAGTATTTT.

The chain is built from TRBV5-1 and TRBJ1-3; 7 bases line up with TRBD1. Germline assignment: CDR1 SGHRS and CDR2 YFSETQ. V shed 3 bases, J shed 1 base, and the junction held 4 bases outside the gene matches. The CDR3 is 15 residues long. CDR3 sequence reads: CASSSGTESGNTIYF. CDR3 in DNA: TGCGCCAGCAGCTCCGGGACAGAATCTGGAAACACCATATATTTT.

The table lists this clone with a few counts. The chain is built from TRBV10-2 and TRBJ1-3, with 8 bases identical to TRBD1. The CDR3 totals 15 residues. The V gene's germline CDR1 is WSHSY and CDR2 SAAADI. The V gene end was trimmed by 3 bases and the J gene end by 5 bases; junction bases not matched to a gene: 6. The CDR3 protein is CASSDVGQGRNTIYF. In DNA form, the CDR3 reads TGCGCCAGCAGTGACGTCGGACAGGGACGAAACACCATATATTTT.

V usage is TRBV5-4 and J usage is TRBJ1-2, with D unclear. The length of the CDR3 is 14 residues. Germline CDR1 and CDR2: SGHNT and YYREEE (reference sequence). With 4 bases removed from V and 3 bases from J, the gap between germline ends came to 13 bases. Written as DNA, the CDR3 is TGTGCCAGCAGCCCCTCAGCTCAGGACTATGGCTACACCTTC. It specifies CASSPSAQDYGYTF.